One sample yielded the 23 T cell receptor beta chains listed below, sequenced in a study of CD8 T cells in Susac syndrome. Reverse transcription of about 0.45 to 1 ug RNA was carried out with random hexamers. TCRdb processed the immunoSEQ multiplex PCR reads anew with MiXCR; each CDR3 protein has one entry. The sample lists some 300,000 distinct CDR3 sequences, about 91% seen once, with less than 0.2% in the top ten. Sequenced sample: CD8+ T cells from PBMCs. These receptors originate from a human donor with multiple sclerosis.

This chain connects TRBV24-1 to TRBJ2-1, with D unclear. The germline V gene has CDR1 KGHDR and CDR2 SFDVKD. The CDR3 loop spans 15 amino acids. V was cut by 1 base and J by 0 bases, with 6 bases left in between. The CDR3 DNA follows: TGTGCCACCAGTGATTTCACGAGCTCCTACAATGAGCAGTTCTTC. Its protein is CATSDFTSSYNEQFF.

The CDR3 nucleotides are TGTGCCAGCAGCCCGGGACAGCTCCCTGAAGCTTTCTTT. Residues: CASSPGQLPEAFF. The rearrangement uses TRBV9 and TRBJ1-1; TRBD1 matches 7 bases. CDR1 is SGDLS, CDR2 YYNGEE, per germline. With 4 bases clipped from V and 6 bases from J, the junction kept 6 bases outside the gene matches. The CDR3 totals 13 residues.

A word on this clonotype: Relative to the germline gene, one junction end is altered; a read error may explain this. The V and J genes are TRBV7-7 and TRBJ2-1, with TRBD2 identical over 12 bases. Germline assignment: CDR1 SSHAT and CDR2 FNYEAQ (reference sequence). The CDR3 consists of 16 residues. The CDR3 nucleotides are TGTGCTAGCAGCTTATCACTAGCGGGGGGCTACAATGAGCAGTTCTTC. This translates into CASSLSLAGGYNEQFF.

This sequence joins TRBV5-1 and TRBJ2-5; 8 bases fit TRBD2. In germline, CDR1 is SGHRS, CDR2 YFSETQ. The CDR3 consists of 14 residues. J lost 3 bases, V lost 4 bases, and 5 bases had no gene match. CDR3 region: CASSTSGRKETQYF. The CDR3 DNA sequence: TGCGCCAGCAGCACAAGCGGGAGAAAAGAGACCCAGTACTTC.

CDR3 DNA sequence: TGTGCCAGCAAGGTAGACACCGGGGAGCTGTTTTTT. Protein sequence: CASKVDTGELFF. The rearrangement uses TRBV28 and TRBJ2-2; D not certain. The V end lost 7 bases, the J end lost 3 bases, and 6 bases lay between the germline ends. Germline V gives CDR1 MDHEN, CDR2 SYDVKM. The CDR3 has 12 amino acids.

V usage is TRBV12-3 or TRBV12-4 and J usage is TRBJ1-4; D gene uncertain. This CDR3 has 15 amino acids. V was pared by 7 bases and J by 0 bases, with 12 bases between. This CDR3 reads CASTERLTTNEKLFF. The CDR3 nucleotides are TGTGCCAGCACCGAAAGATTAACAACTAATGAAAAACTGTTTTTT.

This clonotype was recorded once. The chain joins TRBV28 to TRBJ2-7; TRBD2 is a possible D gene (5 bases). The germline gives CDR1 MDHEN, CDR2 SYDVKM. The CDR3 totals 13 residues. V was trimmed by 5 bases and J by 7 bases, leaving 15 bases between them. This chain's CDR3 is CASSELSGREQYF. In nucleotides, the CDR3 is TGTGCCAGCAGTGAGTTAAGCGGCAGGGAGCAGTACTTC.

The V gene is TRBV3-1, the J gene TRBJ2-3; D unclear. V was pared by 0 bases and J by 1 base, with 11 bases between. This CDR3 has 16 amino acids. CDR1 LGHDT and CDR2 YNNKEL come from the germline V gene (reference sequence). This chain's CDR3 is CASSQDRLIGTDTQYF. In nucleotides, the CDR3 is TGTGCCAGCAGCCAAGATCGGCTAATTGGCACAGATACGCAGTATTTT.

The chain uses TRBV10-3 and TRBJ1-4, with 8 bases lining up with TRBD1. V was clipped by 3 bases and J by 0 bases; unmatched bases: 9. The germline gives CDR1 ENHRY, CDR2 SYGVKD. This CDR3 comprises 18 residues. Here the CDR3 reads CAISDAGTGDATNEKLFF. In nucleotides, the CDR3 is TGTGCCATCAGTGATGCTGGGACAGGAGATGCAACTAATGAAAAACTGTTTTTT.

The rearrangement joins TRBV20-1 to TRBJ2-7; 14 bases are a match to TRBD2. Germline CDR1 reads DFQATT; CDR2 reads SNEGSKA (reference sequence). With 6 bases clipped from V and 3 bases from J, the junction kept 7 bases outside the gene matches. CDR3 size: 15 residues. The chain's CDR3 is CSAYEGLAGVYEQYF. The CDR3 DNA sequence: TGCAGTGCCTACGAGGGACTAGCGGGAGTCTACGAGCAGTACTTC.

The chain couples TRBV20-1 to TRBJ1-1, with D perhaps TRBD1 (6 bases). The CDR3 contains 13 residues. Germline V gives CDR1 DFQATT, CDR2 SNEGSKA (reference sequence). Trimming took 6 bases from V and 4 from J, leaving 15 bases between them. The CDR3 here is CSASRGGGTEAFF. CDR3 DNA sequence: TGCAGTGCCTCTCGGGGGGGCGGCACTGAAGCTTTCTTT.

The CDR3 DNA follows: TGTGCCTGGAGTATGACAGGTCCTGAAGCTTTCTTT. It encodes CAWSMTGPEAFF. This chain links TRBV30 with TRBJ1-1; tentative D call: TRBD1 (6 bases). This CDR3 is 12 amino acids long. The V end was cut by 2 bases, the J end by 6 bases, with 10 bases between. CDR1 and CDR2 (germline): GTSNPN, SVGIG (reference sequence).

This sequence joins TRBV14 and TRBJ1-1; TRBD1 is a possible D gene (5 bases). Germline V gene sequence: CDR1 SGHDN, CDR2 FVKESK. The CDR3 runs to 14 residues. V lost 1 base to trimming and J lost 4 bases, with 10 bases between them. The CDR3 nucleotides read TGTGCCAGCAGCCAAGGGGGCTCGAGCACTGAAGCTTTCTTT. Translating it yields CASSQGGSSTEAFF.

The J gene is TRBJ2-1, the V gene TRBV6-1; D unclear. V was cut by 1 base and J by 12 bases, with 7 bases left in between. This CDR3 comprises 11 residues. Germline values: CDR1 MNHNS, CDR2 SASEGT. CDR3: CASSEGIGQFF. The DNA for the CDR3 is TGTGCCAGCAGTGAAGGGATCGGGCAGTTCTTC.

This chain links TRBV4-2 with TRBJ2-7; D unclear. Germline V gene sequence: CDR1 LGHNA, CDR2 YNFKEQ. The CDR3 runs to 11 residues. V lost 1 base and J lost 6, with 4 bases in between. CDR3 sequence (DNA): TGTGCCAGCAGCCAAGGGGCCGAGCAGTACTTC. Protein: CASSQGAEQYF.

This chain uses TRBV29-1 with TRBJ2-7, with a weak D call TRBD1 (7 bases). This CDR3 has 13 amino acids. Germline loops: CDR1 SQVTM, CDR2 ANQGSEA. The V end was cut by 7 bases, the J end by 3 bases, with 16 bases between. This CDR3 is CSARRQGGYEQYF. The CDR3 DNA reads TGCAGCGCCCGCCGACAGGGAGGCTACGAGCAGTACTTC.

V gene TRBV29-1 combines with J gene TRBJ1-2; D perhaps matches TRBD1 (5 bases). Germline CDR1 SQVTM, CDR2 ANQGSEA. The CDR3 extends over 11 amino acids. The V end lost 7 bases, the J end lost 8 bases, and 14 bases lay between the germline ends. CDR3 sequence: CSGDLGEGYTF. In DNA form, the CDR3 reads TGCAGCGGGGACTTAGGCGAGGGCTACACCTTC.

The gene calls are TRBV4-2 and TRBJ2-2; D ambiguous. The CDR3 is 13 amino acids. V shed 8 bases and J shed 8 bases, with 15 bases lying between them. CDR1 and CDR2 (germline): LGHNA, YNFKEQ. The CDR3 loop is CASSSYLVGELFF. DNA of the CDR3: TGTGCCAGCTCTTCATACCTGGTGGGGGAGCTGTTTTTT.

The chain carries TRBV27 and TRBJ1-5, with D maybe TRBD1 (6 bases). The V gene's germline CDR1 is MNHEY and CDR2 SMNVEV (reference sequence). CDR3 length equals 14 residues. The V gene lost 6 bases and the J gene lost 3 bases, with 12 bases spanning the gap. The CDR3 reads CASREGGANQPQHF. Here the CDR3 DNA reads TGTGCCAGCAGGGAGGGGGGCGCCAATCAGCCCCAGCATTTT.

The chain couples TRBV6-2 or TRBV6-3 to TRBJ2-1; D remains unclear. V was clipped by 1 base and J by 10 bases, with 5 bases between them. This CDR3 contains 11 residues. Germline assignment: CDR1 MNHEY and CDR2 SVGEGT. As DNA, the CDR3 is TGTGCCAGCAGTTACTTGGCCGAGCAGTTCTTC. It encodes CASSYLAEQFF.

V is TRBV6-1 and J is TRBJ2-1; D may be TRBD2 (5 bases). Trimming took 6 bases from V and 4 from J, leaving 10 bases between them. Germline-derived CDR1 and CDR2 are MNHNS and SASEGT. The CDR3 spans 13 residues. The CDR3 reads CASSGLLYNEQFF. The CDR3 DNA follows: TGTGCCAGCAGCGGACTCTTATACAATGAGCAGTTCTTC.

The chain employs TRBV15 and TRBJ2-7; the D is unclear. From germline, CDR1 is LNHNV and CDR2 YYDKDF (reference sequence). CDR3 length: 11 amino acids. Trimming removed 5 bases from V and 2 bases from J, with 4 bases in between. The CDR3, as DNA: TGTGCCACCAGCGCAACCTACGAGCAGTACTTC. Its protein product is CATSATYEQYF.

This chain joins TRBV19 and TRBJ2-7, with unresolved D. The CDR3 runs to 11 residues. Trimming left V 7 bases short and J 3 bases short, with 7 bases between. Germline values: CDR1 LNHDA, CDR2 SQIVND (reference sequence). This chain's CDR3 is CASTWGYEQYF. The CDR3 bases are TGTGCCAGTACATGGGGCTACGAGCAGTACTTC.